The rows below give T cell receptor beta chains drawn from one sample of a study of cytomegalovirus exposure and HLA in healthy donors. Assay used: immunoSEQ multiplex PCR; TCRdb lists only in-frame clones, some missing. The sample includes tens of thousands of clones, more than 50% of them seen just once. The source material was PBMCs. These receptors all stem from a male donor in good health and CMV-seropositive. Each CDR3 is given with its conserved first and last residue. The D gene is left open where the match is weak. Not every row has a clone size; where given, it reads once, few, many or a size class.

cdr3_aa cdr3_nt d_call clone_size j_call v_call
CASSYALTSGPYEQYF TGTGCCAGCAGTTACGCCTTGACTAGCGGTCCCTACGAGCAGTACTTC TRBD2 - TRBJ2-7 TRBV6-5
CASSIFGTGKETQYF TGTGCCAGTAGTATTTTTGGGACAGGGAAAGAGACCCAGTACTTC TRBD1 - TRBJ2-5 TRBV19
CASSLTPGDEQFF TGTGCCAGCAGCTTAACTCCCGGGGATGAGCAGTTCTTC - - TRBJ2-1 TRBV7-3
CASSLPDRASEAFF TGTGCCAGCAGCCTCCCGGACAGGGCCTCTGAAGCTTTCTTT TRBD1 few TRBJ1-1 TRBV5-6
CASSPAAEGEKLFF TGTGCCAGCAGCCCCGCGGCTGAGGGTGAAAAACTGTTTTTT - - TRBJ1-4 TRBV7-9
CASSSGLAGSSYNEQFF TGTGCCAGTAGTTCCGGACTAGCGGGTAGCTCCTACAATGAGCAGTTCTTC TRBD2 - TRBJ2-1 TRBV19
CASRAPTGTGGFNSPLHF TGTGCCAGCAGGGCTCCCACCGGGACAGGGGGCTTTAATTCGCCCCTCCACTTT TRBD1 few TRBJ1-6 TRBV28
CASSLGLTDTQYF TGTGCCAGCAGCTTAGGACTCACAGATACGCAGTATTTT - - TRBJ2-3 TRBV11-3
CAWDPGLSDTQYF TGTGCCTGGGACCCGGGACTTTCAGATACGCAGTATTTT - - TRBJ2-3 TRBV30
CASGQGNTGELFF TGTGCCAGCGGACAGGGGAACACCGGGGAGCTGTTTTTT TRBD1 - TRBJ2-2 TRBV2
CASIAGTGGNSPLHF TGTGCCAGCATTGCCGGGACAGGGGGTAATTCACCCCTCCACTTT TRBD1 - TRBJ1-6 TRBV6-1
CASSLLQGAAKNIQYF TGTGCCAGCAGTTTACTCCAGGGGGCGGCCAAAAACATTCAGTACTTC TRBD1 - TRBJ2-4 TRBV28
CASSLWDRDYEQYF TGTGCCAGCAGCTTATGGGACAGGGACTACGAGCAGTACTTC TRBD1 - TRBJ2-7 TRBV5-6
CASSFPLTGAGEQYF TGTGCCAGCAGCTTCCCATTGACAGGGGCCGGTGAGCAGTACTTC TRBD1 few TRBJ2-7 TRBV7-9
CASSEWGDADVMNTEAFF TGTGCCAGCAGTGAATGGGGGGACGCTGATGTGATGAACACTGAAGCTTTCTTT - - TRBJ1-1 TRBV6-1
CAWSAGGRRDTQYF TGTGCCTGGAGTGCGGGCGGGAGAAGAGATACGCAGTATTTT TRBD2 few TRBJ2-3 TRBV30
CASSEATSGVGGTQYF TGTGCCAGCAGTGAAGCCACTAGCGGAGTAGGGGGTACGCAGTATTTT TRBD2 - TRBJ2-3 TRBV2
CASSLEWTGGELFF TGTGCCAGCAGCTTGGAATGGACAGGCGGGGAGCTGTTTTTT TRBD1 few TRBJ2-2 TRBV7-2
CASIPQTGSGSGANVLTF TGTGCCAGCATTCCCCAGACAGGGAGTGGTTCTGGGGCCAACGTCCTGACTTTC TRBD1 - TRBJ2-6 TRBV2
CASSHKPGQGVQSGNTIYF TGCGCCAGCAGCCACAAACCGGGACAGGGGGTTCAGTCTGGAAACACCATATATTTT TRBD1 - TRBJ1-3 TRBV4-1
CASSLWQAYEQYF TGTGCCAGCAGTCTGTGGCAGGCCTACGAGCAGTACTTC - - TRBJ2-7 TRBV7-6
CASRFGTGGGETQYF TGCGCCAGCAGATTTGGGACAGGGGGCGGTGAGACCCAGTACTTC TRBD1 - TRBJ2-5 TRBV5-1
CASSPSSGFSNTEAFF TGCGCCAGCAGCCCTTCGTCCGGGTTCTCGAACACTGAAGCTTTCTTT - - TRBJ1-1 TRBV4-1
CASSQAEGIGVTEAFF TGTGCCAGCAGCCAAGCCGAGGGCATCGGGGTCACTGAAGCTTTCTTT - - TRBJ1-1 TRBV7-9
CASSVGGQTLREQYF TGTGCCAGCAGCGTAGGAGGACAGACCCTTCGGGAGCAGTACTTC - - TRBJ2-7 TRBV9
CASKGAYYGYTF TGTGCCAGTAAGGGAGCTTACTATGGCTACACCTTC - few TRBJ1-2 TRBV19
CASSTTSTGSGANVLTF TGTGCCAGTAGTACGACCTCGACGGGCTCTGGGGCCAACGTCCTGACTTTC - - TRBJ2-6 TRBV19
CASSLRDRPYEQYF TGTGCCAGCAGCTTAAGGGACAGGCCCTACGAGCAGTACTTC TRBD1 - TRBJ2-7 TRBV11-2
CASSPSGLYNEQFF TGTGCCAGCAGCCCGTCGGGACTTTACAATGAGCAGTTCTTC - - TRBJ2-1 TRBV4-2
CASSSQGALLSDTQYF TGTGCCAGCAGCTCCCAGGGGGCACTCCTTTCAGATACGCAGTATTTT TRBD1 - TRBJ2-3 TRBV5-4
CSVSRRDAQYF TGCAGCGTTTCCCGCAGGGATGCGCAGTACTTC - - TRBJ2-7 TRBV29-1
CAISEVTSLDTQYF TGTGCCATCAGTGAGGTAACTAGCTTGGATACGCAGTATTTT - - TRBJ2-3 TRBV10-3
CASSQARQGAYEQYF TGTGCCAGCAGCCAAGCCCGACAGGGGGCCTACGAGCAGTACTTC TRBD1 - TRBJ2-7 TRBV4-2
CASSGNTGRGEKLFF TGTGCCAGCAGCGGAAACACAGGGAGAGGTGAAAAACTGTTTTTT - - TRBJ1-4 TRBV7-9
CASSDGQGADTQYF TGTGCCAGCAGTGACGGACAGGGGGCAGATACGCAGTATTTT TRBD1 - TRBJ2-3 TRBV6-4
CPSSSIASGSNEQFF TGTCCCAGCAGTTCGATCGCTAGCGGGAGCAATGAGCAGTTCTTC TRBD2 - TRBJ2-1 TRBV27
CAISTARLTGYGYTF TGTGCCATCAGTACCGCGAGGTTGACAGGCTATGGCTACACCTTC - once TRBJ1-2 TRBV10-3
CASSSLYRIGELFF TGTGCCAGCAGCTCGCTTTACAGAATCGGGGAGCTGTTTTTT - - TRBJ2-2 TRBV5-8
CASSATPSNTGELFF TGTGCCAGCAGCGCGACTCCTTCGAACACCGGGGAGCTGTTTTTT - - TRBJ2-2 TRBV9
CASSVDGQGYEQYF TGTGCCAGCAGCGTAGATGGACAGGGCTACGAGCAGTACTTC TRBD1 - TRBJ2-7 TRBV9
CAWSGQGSPYEQYF TGTGCCTGGAGTGGACAGGGATCCCCCTACGAGCAGTACTTC TRBD1 - TRBJ2-7 TRBV30
CASTTPRGAFYNEQFF TGTGCCAGCACCACCCCGCGCGGTGCATTCTACAATGAGCAGTTCTTC - - TRBJ2-1 TRBV5-4
CASSLGQSHYEQYF TGTGCCAGCAGCTTGGGACAGTCCCACTACGAGCAGTACTTC TRBD1 - TRBJ2-7 TRBV7-9
CASSPFTGTSVSYEQYF TGTGCCAGCAGCCCATTCACCGGGACTAGCGTCTCCTACGAGCAGTACTTC TRBD2 - TRBJ2-7 TRBV7-9
CASSSHISHSNQPQHF TGTGCCAGCAGTTCACATATTAGCCATAGCAATCAGCCCCAGCATTTT - - TRBJ1-5 TRBV6-5
CASSSAPQGNEQFF TGCGCCAGCAGCTCAGCCCCACAGGGAAATGAGCAGTTCTTC - - TRBJ2-1 TRBV5-1
CASSFGTEAFF TGTGCCAGCAGTTTTGGGACAGAAGCTTTCTTT - - TRBJ1-1 TRBV27
CASSSDRFGYEQYF TGTGCCAGCAGTTCGGACAGGTTCGGGTACGAGCAGTACTTC TRBD1 few TRBJ2-7 TRBV27
CASRPDRPNTEAFF TGTGCCAGCAGACCGGACAGGCCGAACACTGAAGCTTTCTTT TRBD1 - TRBJ1-1 TRBV7-2